Listed below are T cell receptor beta chains from one sample, sequenced in a study of blood T cell repertoires in COVID-19. Some clones are missing from TCRdb's copy, which holds only in-frame ones; the method was immunoSEQ multiplex PCR. The table records about 69,000 clones, roughly three quarters of them present only once. Sequenced input: peripheral blood. The receptors were gathered from a human donor in a cohort sampled during active COVID-19. CDR3s include the opening cysteine and the closing phenylalanine or tryptophan. Fields, in order: J gene, V gene, D gene, clone size, CDR3 protein, CDR3 DNA. D genes are given only for firm matches. Clone sizes are given selectively: once, few, many, or a class where the clone is expanded.

J gene: TRBJ2-5; V gene: TRBV20-1; D gene: TRBD1; clone size: once; CDR3 protein: CSAGTEETQYF; CDR3 DNA: TGCAGTGCCGGGACAGAAGAGACCCAGTACTTC
J gene: TRBJ1-4; V gene: TRBV4-1; D gene: TRBD1; clone size: .; CDR3 protein: CASSQDGTGWRSEKLFF; CDR3 DNA: TGCGCCAGCAGCCAAGATGGGACAGGGTGGAGGTCAGAAAAACTGTTTTTT
J gene: TRBJ1-1; V gene: TRBV11-2; D gene: .; clone size: .; CDR3 protein: CASSPLGGITLEAFF; CDR3 DNA: TGTGCCAGCAGCCCCCTAGGAGGGATAACACTTGAAGCTTTCTTT
J gene: TRBJ2-6; V gene: TRBV4-2; D gene: .; clone size: .; CDR3 protein: CASSQDRELSGANVLTF; CDR3 DNA: TGTGCCAGCAGCCAAGACCGGGAGCTATCTGGGGCCAACGTCCTGACTTTC
J gene: TRBJ2-2; V gene: TRBV7-9; D gene: TRBD2; clone size: .; CDR3 protein: CASSQELAGVELFF; CDR3 DNA: TGTGCCAGCAGCCAAGAGCTAGCGGGCGTGGAGCTGTTTTTT
J gene: TRBJ1-5; V gene: TRBV11-2; D gene: TRBD1; clone size: once; CDR3 protein: CASSQRGGADQPQHF; CDR3 DNA: TGTGCCAGCAGCCAAAGAGGGGGCGCGGATCAGCCCCAGCATTTT
J gene: TRBJ2-1; V gene: TRBV4-1; D gene: TRBD1; clone size: .; CDR3 protein: CASSQGTGYEQFF; CDR3 DNA: TGCGCCAGCAGCCAAGGGACAGGGTATGAGCAGTTCTTC
J gene: TRBJ2-2; V gene: TRBV2; D gene: .; clone size: .; CDR3 protein: CASSVRPAATGELFF; CDR3 DNA: TGTGCCAGCAGTGTACGACCCGCGGCTACCGGGGAGCTGTTTTTT
J gene: TRBJ2-5; V gene: TRBV11-2; D gene: .; clone size: once; CDR3 protein: CASSPTSTEETQYF; CDR3 DNA: TGTGCCAGCAGCCCAACTAGCACTGAGGAGACCCAGTACTTC
J gene: TRBJ2-2; V gene: TRBV6-4; D gene: TRBD2; clone size: .; CDR3 protein: CASSELAGDTGELFF; CDR3 DNA: TGTGCCAGCAGTGAGCTAGCGGGGGACACCGGGGAGCTGTTTTTT
J gene: TRBJ2-4; V gene: TRBV18; D gene: .; clone size: .; CDR3 protein: CASSPDSLAKNIQYF; CDR3 DNA: TGTGCCAGCTCACCGGACAGCTTAGCCAAAAACATTCAGTACTTC
J gene: TRBJ2-1; V gene: TRBV7-2; D gene: TRBD2; clone size: .; CDR3 protein: CASSRSGVGGEQFF; CDR3 DNA: TGTGCCAGCAGCAGGAGCGGGGTGGGGGGTGAGCAGTTCTTC
J gene: TRBJ2-7; V gene: TRBV28; D gene: TRBD1; clone size: .; CDR3 protein: CASSSTGQGQVQYF; CDR3 DNA: TGTGCCAGCAGTTCCACCGGACAGGGTCAGGTGCAGTACTTC
J gene: TRBJ1-1; V gene: TRBV4-1; D gene: .; clone size: many; CDR3 protein: CASSHRGRDRAEAFF; CDR3 DNA: TGCGCCAGCAGCCACCGGGGTAGGGATAGGGCTGAAGCTTTCTTT
J gene: TRBJ2-2; V gene: TRBV24-1; D gene: .; clone size: .; CDR3 protein: CATSDGGYTGELFF; CDR3 DNA: TGTGCCACCAGTGACGGGGGTTACACCGGGGAGCTGTTTTTT
J gene: TRBJ1-6; V gene: TRBV2; D gene: .; clone size: .; CDR3 protein: CATRQDYNSPLHF; CDR3 DNA: TGTGCCACTCGACAGGACTATAATTCACCCCTCCACTTT
J gene: TRBJ2-7; V gene: TRBV28; D gene: TRBD2; clone size: .; CDR3 protein: CASSFSGGPNEQYF; CDR3 DNA: TGTGCCAGCAGTTTCTCGGGAGGGCCCAACGAGCAGTACTTC
J gene: TRBJ2-1; V gene: TRBV7-9; D gene: .; clone size: few; CDR3 protein: CASSPPGSERDNEQFF; CDR3 DNA: TGTGCCAGCAGCCCCCCGGGGTCGGAGAGGGACAATGAGCAGTTCTTC
J gene: TRBJ2-5; V gene: TRBV5-5; D gene: .; clone size: .; CDR3 protein: CASSPSQETQYF; CDR3 DNA: TGTGCCAGCAGCCCTTCCCAAGAGACCCAGTACTTC
J gene: TRBJ2-3; V gene: TRBV3-1/TRBV3-2; D gene: TRBD2; clone size: once; CDR3 protein: CASSQGLAGTDTQYF; CDR3 DNA: TGTGCCAGCAGCCAGGGACTAGCGGGAACAGATACGCAGTATTTT
J gene: TRBJ1-6; V gene: TRBV2; D gene: TRBD1; clone size: few; CDR3 protein: CVLQGFYNSPLHF; CDR3 DNA: TGTGTCCTACAGGGGTTTTATAATTCACCCCTCCACTTT
J gene: TRBJ1-1; V gene: TRBV5-4; D gene: .; clone size: .; CDR3 protein: CASSLVLQGNTEAFF; CDR3 DNA: TGTGCCAGCAGCTTGGTTTTACAGGGTAACACTGAAGCTTTCTTT
J gene: TRBJ2-2; V gene: TRBV14; D gene: .; clone size: .; CDR3 protein: CASSIFGSGTGELFF; CDR3 DNA: TGTGCCAGCAGCATATTCGGATCGGGCACCGGGGAGCTGTTTTTT
J gene: TRBJ2-1; V gene: TRBV5-1; D gene: .; clone size: once; CDR3 protein: CASSFGQSYNEQFF; CDR3 DNA: TGCGCCAGCAGCTTTGGACAGTCCTACAATGAGCAGTTCTTC
J gene: TRBJ1-5; V gene: TRBV7-8; D gene: .; clone size: .; CDR3 protein: CASSLAPNSNQPQHF; CDR3 DNA: TGTGCCAGCAGCTTAGCACCTAATAGCAATCAGCCCCAGCATTTT
J gene: TRBJ2-1; V gene: TRBV10-3; D gene: TRBD1; clone size: .; CDR3 protein: CAISEGDRGGNEQFF; CDR3 DNA: TGTGCCATCAGTGAGGGGGACAGGGGAGGGAATGAGCAGTTCTTC
J gene: TRBJ2-7; V gene: TRBV7-2; D gene: TRBD1; clone size: .; CDR3 protein: CASSLVGTGGNEQYF; CDR3 DNA: TGTGCCAGCAGCTTAGTTGGGACAGGGGGCAACGAGCAGTACTTC